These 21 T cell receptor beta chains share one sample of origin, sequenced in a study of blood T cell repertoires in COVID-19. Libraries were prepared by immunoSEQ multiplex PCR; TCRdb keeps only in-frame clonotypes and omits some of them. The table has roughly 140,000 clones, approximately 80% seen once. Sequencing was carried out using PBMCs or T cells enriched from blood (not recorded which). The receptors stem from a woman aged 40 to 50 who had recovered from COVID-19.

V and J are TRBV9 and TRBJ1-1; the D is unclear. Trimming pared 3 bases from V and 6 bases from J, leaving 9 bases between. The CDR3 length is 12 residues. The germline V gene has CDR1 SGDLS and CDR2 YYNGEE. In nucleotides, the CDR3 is TGTGCCAGCAGCGGGACCGGGGCTGAAGCTTTCTTT. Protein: CASSGTGAEAFF.

The DNA for the CDR3 is TGTGCCTGGAGTCCTCCTCGGGGACTAAACAATGAGCAGTTCTTC. Protein product: CAWSPPRGLNNEQFF. The chain couples TRBV30 to TRBJ2-1, with TRBD2 identical over 7 bases. Germline loops: CDR1 GTSNPN, CDR2 SVGIG (reference sequence). J was trimmed by 5 bases and V by 2 bases; bases with no gene match: 9. CDR3 length: 15 amino acids.

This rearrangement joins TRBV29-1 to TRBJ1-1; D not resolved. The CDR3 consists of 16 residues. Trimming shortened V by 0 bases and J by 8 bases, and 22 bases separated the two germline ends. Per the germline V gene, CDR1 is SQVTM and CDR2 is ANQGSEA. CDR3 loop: CSVEERRAGRSPEAFF. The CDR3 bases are TGCAGCGTTGAAGAGAGGCGGGCAGGTAGAAGCCCCGAAGCTTTCTTT.

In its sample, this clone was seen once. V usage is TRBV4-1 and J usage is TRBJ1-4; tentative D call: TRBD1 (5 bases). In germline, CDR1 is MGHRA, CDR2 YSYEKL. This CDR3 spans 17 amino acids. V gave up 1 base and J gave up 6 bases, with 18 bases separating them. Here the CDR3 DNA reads TGCGCCAGCAGCCAAGTGGGGGGGAGGGTCCCTCATGAAAAACTGTTTTTT. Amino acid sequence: CASSQVGGRVPHEKLFF.

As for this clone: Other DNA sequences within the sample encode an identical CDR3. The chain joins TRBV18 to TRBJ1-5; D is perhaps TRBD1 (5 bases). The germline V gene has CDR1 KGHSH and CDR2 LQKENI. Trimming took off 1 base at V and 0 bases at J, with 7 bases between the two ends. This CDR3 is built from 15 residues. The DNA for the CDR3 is TGTGCCAGCTCACCACAGGGACTTAGCAATCAGCCCCAGCATTTT. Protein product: CASSPQGLSNQPQHF.

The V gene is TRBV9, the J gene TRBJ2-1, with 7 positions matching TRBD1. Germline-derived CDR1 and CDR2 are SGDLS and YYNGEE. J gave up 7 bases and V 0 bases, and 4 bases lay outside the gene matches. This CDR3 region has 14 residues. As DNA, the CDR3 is TGTGCCAGCAGCGTAGGACAGGGTGATAATGAGCAGTTCTTC. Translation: CASSVGQGDNEQFF. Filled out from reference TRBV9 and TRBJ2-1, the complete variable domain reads DSGVTQTPKHLITATGQRVTLRCSPRSGDLSVYWYQQSLDQGLQFLIQYYNGEERAKGNILERFSAQQFPDLHSELNLSSLELGDSALYFCASSVGQGDNEQFFGPGTRLTVL.

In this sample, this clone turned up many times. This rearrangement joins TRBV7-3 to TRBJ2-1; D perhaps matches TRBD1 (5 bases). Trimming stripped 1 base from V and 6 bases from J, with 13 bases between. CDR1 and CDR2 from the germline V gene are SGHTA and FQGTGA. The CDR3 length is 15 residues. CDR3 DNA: TGTGCCAGCAGCTTAATGGGGCCTAGTTCCAATGAGCAGTTCTTC. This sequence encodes CASSLMGPSSNEQFF.

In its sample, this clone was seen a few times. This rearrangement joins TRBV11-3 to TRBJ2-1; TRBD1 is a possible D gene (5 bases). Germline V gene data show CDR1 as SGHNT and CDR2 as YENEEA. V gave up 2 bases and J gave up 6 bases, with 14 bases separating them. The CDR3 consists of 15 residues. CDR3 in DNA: TGTGCCAGCAGCTTAATAAACGCAGGGATCAATGAGCAGTTCTTC. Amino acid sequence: CASSLINAGINEQFF. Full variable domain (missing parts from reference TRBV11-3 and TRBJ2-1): EAGVVQSPRYKIIEKKQPVAFWCNPISGHNTLYWYLQNLGQGPELLIRYENEEAVDDSQLPKDRFSAERLKGVDSTLKIQPAELGDSAVYLCASSLINAGINEQFFGPGTRLTVL.

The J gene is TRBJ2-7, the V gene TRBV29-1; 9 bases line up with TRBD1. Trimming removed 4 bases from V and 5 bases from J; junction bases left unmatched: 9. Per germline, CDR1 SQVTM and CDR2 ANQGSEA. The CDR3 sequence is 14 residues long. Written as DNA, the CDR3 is TGCAGCGTTGTCCTCGGGACAGGGTTCCACGAGCAGTACTTC. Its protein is CSVVLGTGFHEQYF.

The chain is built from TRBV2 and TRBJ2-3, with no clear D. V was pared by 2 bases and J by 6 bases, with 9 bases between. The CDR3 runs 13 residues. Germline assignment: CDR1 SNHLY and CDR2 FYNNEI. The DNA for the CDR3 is TGTGCCAGCAGTGAAAGCCGAACGGATACGCAGTATTTT. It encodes CASSESRTDTQYF.

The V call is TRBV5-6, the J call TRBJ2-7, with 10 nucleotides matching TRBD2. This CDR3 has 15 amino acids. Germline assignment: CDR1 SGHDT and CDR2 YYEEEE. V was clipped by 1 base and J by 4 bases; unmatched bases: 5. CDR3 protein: CASSLFPSGSYEQYF. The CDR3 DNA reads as TGTGCCAGCAGCTTGTTTCCTAGCGGGAGTTACGAGCAGTACTTC.

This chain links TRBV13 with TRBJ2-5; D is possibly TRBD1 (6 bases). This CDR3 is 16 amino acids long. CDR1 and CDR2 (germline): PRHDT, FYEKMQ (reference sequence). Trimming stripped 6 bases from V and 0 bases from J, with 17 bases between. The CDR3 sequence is CASSLGAEMYQETQYF. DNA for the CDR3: TGTGCCAGCAGTTTGGGGGCGGAGATGTACCAAGAGACCCAGTACTTC.

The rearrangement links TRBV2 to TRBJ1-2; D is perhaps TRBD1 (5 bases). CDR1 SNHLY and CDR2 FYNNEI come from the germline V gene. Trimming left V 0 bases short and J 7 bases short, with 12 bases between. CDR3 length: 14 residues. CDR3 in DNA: TGTGCCAGCAGTGAAGCGGGGCAGGGATCTGGCTACACCTTC. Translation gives CASSEAGQGSGYTF.

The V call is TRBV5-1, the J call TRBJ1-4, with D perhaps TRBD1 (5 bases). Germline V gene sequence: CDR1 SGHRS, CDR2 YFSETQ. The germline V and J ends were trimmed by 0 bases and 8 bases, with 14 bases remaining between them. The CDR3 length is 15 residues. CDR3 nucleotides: TGCGCCAGCAGCTTGGACGGGGGTACGGGCGAAAAACTGTTTTTT. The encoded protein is CASSLDGGTGEKLFF.

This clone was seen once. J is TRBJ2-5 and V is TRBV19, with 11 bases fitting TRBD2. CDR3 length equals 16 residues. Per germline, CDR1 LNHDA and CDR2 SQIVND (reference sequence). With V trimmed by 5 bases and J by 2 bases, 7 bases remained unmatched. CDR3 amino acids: CASSVTTSGRQETQYF. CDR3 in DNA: TGTGCCAGTAGTGTAACTACTAGCGGGAGACAAGAGACCCAGTACTTC.

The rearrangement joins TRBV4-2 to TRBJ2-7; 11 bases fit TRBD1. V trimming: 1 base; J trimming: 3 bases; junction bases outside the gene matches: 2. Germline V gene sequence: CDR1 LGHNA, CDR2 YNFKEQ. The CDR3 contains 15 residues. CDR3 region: CASSQVGQGDYEQYF. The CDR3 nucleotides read TGTGCCAGCAGCCAAGTGGGACAGGGGGACTACGAGCAGTACTTC.

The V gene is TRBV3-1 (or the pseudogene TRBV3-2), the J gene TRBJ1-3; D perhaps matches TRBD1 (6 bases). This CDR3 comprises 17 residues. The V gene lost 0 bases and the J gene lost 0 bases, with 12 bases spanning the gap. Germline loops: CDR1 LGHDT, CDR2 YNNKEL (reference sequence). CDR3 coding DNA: TGTGCCAGCAGCCAAGATTTGGGGGCGAGCTCTGGAAACACCATATATTTT. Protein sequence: CASSQDLGASSGNTIYF.

CDR3 DNA: TGTGCCAGCAGCCCGGGGGCTAGCGGGTACAATGAGCAGTTCTTC. Protein: CASSPGASGYNEQFF. The chain joins TRBV7-8 to TRBJ2-1; 8 positions agree with TRBD2. Unmatched junction bases numbered 7, after V lost 5 bases and J lost 4 bases. This CDR3 spans 15 amino acids. CDR1 SGHVS and CDR2 FQNEAQ come from the germline V gene.

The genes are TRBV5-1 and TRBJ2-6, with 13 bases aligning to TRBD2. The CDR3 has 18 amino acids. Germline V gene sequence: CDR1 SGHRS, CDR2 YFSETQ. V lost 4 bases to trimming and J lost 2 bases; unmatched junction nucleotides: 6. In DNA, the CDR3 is TGCGCCAGCAGCCCCTGGACTAGCGGGAGTGCTGGGGCCAACGTCCTGACTTTC. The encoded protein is CASSPWTSGSAGANVLTF.

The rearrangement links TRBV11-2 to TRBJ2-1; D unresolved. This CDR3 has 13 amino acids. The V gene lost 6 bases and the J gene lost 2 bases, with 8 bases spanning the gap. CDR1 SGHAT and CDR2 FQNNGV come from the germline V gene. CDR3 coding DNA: TGTGCCAGCAGACCCATAGCCTACAATGAGCAGTTCTTC. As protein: CASRPIAYNEQFF.

CDR3 region: CASSRLAVTREGETQYF. CDR3 in DNA: TGTGCCAGCAGCCGACTAGCGGTCACTCGAGAGGGGGAGACCCAGTACTTC. The V call is TRBV3-1 (or the pseudogene TRBV3-2), the J call TRBJ2-5, with 9 bases matching TRBD2. Per germline, CDR1 LGHDT and CDR2 YNNKEL (reference sequence). The CDR3 has 17 residues. Trimming took 4 bases from V and 5 from J; bases not matched to a gene: 14.